The 27 T cell receptor beta chains given below trace back to one sample, sequenced in a study of blood T cell repertoires in COVID-19. Measured with immunoSEQ multiplex PCR; TCRdb has only the in-frame clones, and not every one. The repertoire holds 55,000 to 75,000 clones, with 87% as singletons. Sequencing was carried out using peripheral blood. These receptors all stem from a man in his forties or fifties with active COVID-19.

The rearrangement joins TRBV28 to TRBJ2-4; D gene unclear. Trimming pared 3 bases from V and 0 bases from J, leaving 18 bases between. Germline CDR1 MDHEN, CDR2 SYDVKM. The CDR3 sequence is 18 residues long. CDR3 nucleotides: TGTGCCAGCAGTTTGTTTAGTGGGCAGAATCTAGCCAAAAACATTCAGTACTTC. Amino acid sequence: CASSLFSGQNLAKNIQYF. Complete variable domain (other parts from reference TRBV28 and TRBJ2-4): DVKVTQSSRYLVKRTGEKVFLECVQDMDHENMFWYRQDPGLGLRLIYFSYDVKMKEKGDIPEGYSVSREKKERFSLILESASTNQTSMYLCASSLFSGQNLAKNIQYFGAGTRLSVL.

This clone was seen only a few times. The chain links TRBV7-9 to TRBJ2-7; TRBD1 is a possible D gene (6 bases). The CDR3 sequence is 13 residues long. V dropped 3 bases and J dropped 7 bases, with 13 bases sitting between them. CDR1 and CDR2 (germline): SEHNR, FQNEAQ (reference sequence). The CDR3 DNA reads as TGTGCCAGCAGCTTGCAACAGGGTGGGGAGCAGTACTTC. It specifies CASSLQQGGEQYF. The entire variable domain, with the rest obtained from reference TRBV7-9 and TRBJ2-7, is as follows: DTGVSQNPRHKITKRGQNVTFRCDPISEHNRLYWYRQTLGQGPEFLTYFQNEAQLEKSRLLSDRFSAERPKGSFSTLEIQRTEQGDSAMYLCASSLQQGGEQYFGPGTRLTVT.

This clone came up a few times. This chain uses TRBV28 with TRBJ1-1, with 9 bases lining up with TRBD1. This CDR3 region has 15 residues. CDR1 MDHEN and CDR2 SYDVKM come from the germline V gene. The J segment lost 0 bases and the V segment lost 3 bases, leaving 2 bases of the junction unmatched. CDR3 protein: CASSLNRGLNTEAFF. The CDR3 DNA reads as TGTGCCAGCAGTTTGAACAGGGGGCTGAACACTGAAGCTTTCTTT.

The V call is TRBV4-1, the J call TRBJ2-7, with 10 nucleotides matching TRBD1. The CDR3 extends over 15 amino acids. The V gene's germline CDR1 is MGHRA and CDR2 YSYEKL. The V and J ends lost 1 base and 6 bases, in that order; junction bases with no gene match: 6. CDR3 DNA: TGCGCCAGCAGCCAAGCCGGGACAGGGGTAATCGAGCAGTACTTC. Amino acids: CASSQAGTGVIEQYF.

The gene calls are TRBV11-2 and TRBJ2-2, with D perhaps TRBD1 (6 bases). The CDR3 has 13 residues. Germline-derived CDR1 and CDR2 are SGHAT and FQNNGV. V gave up 5 bases and J gave up 3 bases, with 7 bases separating them. CDR3 amino acids: CASSRTDTGELFF. The CDR3 nucleotides read TGTGCCAGCAGCCGGACAGACACCGGGGAGCTGTTTTTT.

The rearrangement joins TRBV9 to TRBJ1-6, with TRBD1 matching over 8 bases. CDR1 and CDR2 from the germline V gene are SGDLS and YYNGEE. There are 15 residues in the CDR3. With 0 bases clipped from V and 10 bases from J, the junction kept 6 bases outside the gene matches. CDR3 sequence (DNA): TGTGCCAGCAGCGTAGTTGGACAGGGTGGCTCACCCCTCCACTTT. Amino acids: CASSVVGQGGSPLHF.

This chain connects TRBV28 to TRBJ2-2; 8 bases are a match to TRBD2. This CDR3 region has 16 residues. With 2 bases clipped from V and 1 base from J, the junction kept 3 bases outside the gene matches. Germline assignment: CDR1 MDHEN and CDR2 SYDVKM. Here the CDR3 DNA reads TGTGCCAGCAGTTTACCGGGACTAGAGAACACCGGGGAGCTGTTTTTT. Protein product: CASSLPGLENTGELFF.

V gene TRBV7-8 combines with J gene TRBJ1-1; TRBD1 is a possible D gene (5 bases). Germline loops: CDR1 SGHVS, CDR2 FQNEAQ. This CDR3 is built from 12 residues. Trimming took off 3 bases at V and 11 bases at J, with 13 bases between the two ends. CDR3 in DNA: TGTGCCAGCAGCTTGTCCGGGGGTGATGCTTTCTTT. The encoded protein is CASSLSGGDAFF. Full variable domain (rest looked up from reference TRBV7-8 and TRBJ1-1): GAGVSQSPRYKVAKRGQDVALRCDPISGHVSLFWYQQALGQGPEFLTYFQNEAQLDKSGLPSDRFFAERPEGSVSTLKIQRTQQEDSAVYLCASSLSGGDAFFGQGTRLTVV.

CDR3 in amino acids: CASSQETSGQETQYF. The CDR3 DNA follows: TGTGCCAGCAGCCAAGAAACTAGCGGACAAGAGACCCAGTACTTC. The chain employs TRBV4-2 and TRBJ2-5; 8 nucleotides match TRBD2. The CDR3 spans 15 residues. Germline V lookup: CDR1 LGHNA, CDR2 YNFKEQ. J was trimmed by 2 bases and V by 0 bases; bases with no gene match: 2.

This chain uses TRBV4-1 with TRBJ2-1; TRBD2 might be the D (6 bases). V was pared by 0 bases and J by 9 bases, with 18 bases between. This CDR3 has 16 amino acids. The germline gives CDR1 MGHRA, CDR2 YSYEKL. In nucleotides, the CDR3 is TGCGCCAGCAGCCAAGATAGACGCGGTGGGAGGAGTGAGCAGTTCTTC. This codes for CASSQDRRGGRSEQFF.

This clone was seen a single time. V usage is TRBV7-9 and J usage is TRBJ1-2, with 8 positions matching TRBD1. The J segment lost 6 bases and the V segment lost 5 bases, leaving 5 bases of the junction unmatched. The germline V gene has CDR1 SEHNR and CDR2 FQNEAQ (reference sequence). CDR3 size: 13 residues. CDR3: CASSAGGTDGYTF. The DNA for the CDR3 is TGTGCCAGCAGCGCAGGGGGCACGGATGGCTACACCTTC.

V gene TRBV29-1 combines with J gene TRBJ2-5; TRBD1 aligns across 7 bases. CDR1 is SQVTM, CDR2 ANQGSEA, per germline. After removal of 6 bases from V and 3 bases from J, the junction contained 10 bases not matched to a gene. There are 14 residues in the CDR3. CDR3 amino acids: CSVIGAQGKETQYF. In DNA, the CDR3 is TGCAGCGTCATAGGGGCACAGGGGAAAGAGACCCAGTACTTC.

The J gene is TRBJ1-1, the V gene TRBV7-9; no clear D. Germline V gene sequence: CDR1 SEHNR, CDR2 FQNEAQ (reference sequence). V gave up 5 bases and J gave up 3 bases, with 10 bases separating them. The CDR3 is 13 residues long. In DNA, the CDR3 is TGTGCCAGCAGCCTTCTAGAGGACACTGAAGCTTTCTTT. Its translation is CASSLLEDTEAFF. The entire variable domain, with the rest obtained from reference TRBV7-9 and TRBJ1-1, is as follows: DTGVSQNPRHKITKRGQNVTFRCDPISEHNRLYWYRQTLGQGPEFLTYFQNEAQLEKSRLLSDRFSAERPKGSFSTLEIQRTEQGDSAMYLCASSLLEDTEAFFGQGTRLTVV.

V gene TRBV7-2 combines with J gene TRBJ1-1; 8 bases are a match to TRBD1. The V gene's germline CDR1 is SGHTA and CDR2 FQGNSA. The V and J ends lost 5 bases and 5 bases, in that order; junction bases with no gene match: 10. The CDR3 has 15 amino acids. CDR3 loop: CASSPFNRGGTEAFF. CDR3 nucleotides: TGTGCCAGCAGCCCATTCAACAGGGGGGGGACTGAAGCTTTCTTT. Drawing the rest from reference TRBV7-2 and TRBJ1-1, the complete variable domain is GAGVSQSPSNKVTEKGKDVELRCDPISGHTALYWYRQSLGQGLEFLIYFQGNSAPDKSGLPSDRFSAERTGGSVSTLTIQRTQQEDSAVYLCASSPFNRGGTEAFFGQGTRLTVV.

V and J are TRBV28 and TRBJ1-5; D gene ambiguous. The CDR3 is made up of 16 amino acids. Germline CDR1 is MDHEN and CDR2 is SYDVKM. V was pared by 2 bases and J by 0 bases, with 11 bases between. The CDR3 reads CASSLGPGGSNQPQHF. In nucleotides, the CDR3 is TGTGCCAGCAGTTTAGGGCCGGGAGGTAGCAATCAGCCCCAGCATTTT.

The rearrangement joins TRBV5-1 to TRBJ2-5, with TRBD2 identical over 8 bases. The germline CDR1 and CDR2 sequences are SGHRS and YFSETQ. After removal of 2 bases from V and 2 bases from J, the junction contained 2 bases not matched to a gene. The CDR3 extends over 14 amino acids. This chain's CDR3 is CASSFSGDQETQYF. The CDR3 nucleotides read TGCGCCAGCAGCTTTAGCGGGGATCAAGAGACCCAGTACTTC.

The CDR3 DNA is TGTGCCAGCAGCGCCAGGGGCACAGATACGCAGTATTTT. Translated, it gives CASSARGTDTQYF. The V call is TRBV9, the J call TRBJ2-3; TRBD1 might be the D (5 bases). The V end was cut by 3 bases, the J end by 1 base, with 6 bases between. The germline CDR1 and CDR2 sequences are SGDLS and YYNGEE. CDR3 length: 13 residues.

This rearrangement joins TRBV4-1 to TRBJ2-2; 7 nucleotides line up with TRBD2. CDR1 is MGHRA, CDR2 YSYEKL, per germline. V lost 6 bases, J lost 5 bases, and 12 bases stayed unmatched. This CDR3 region has 16 residues. The CDR3 spells CASSRNGEGLTGELFF. Written as DNA, the CDR3 is TGCGCCAGCAGTCGAAACGGGGAGGGATTGACCGGGGAGCTGTTTTTT.

V usage is TRBV4-1 and J usage is TRBJ2-3, with D tentatively TRBD2 (7 bases). CDR3 length: 15 amino acids. Germline V gene sequence: CDR1 MGHRA, CDR2 YSYEKL. Trimming removed 1 base from V and 4 bases from J, with 12 bases in between. Here the CDR3 reads CASSQVGGPPDTQYF. DNA of the CDR3: TGCGCCAGCAGCCAAGTGGGGGGGCCCCCAGATACGCAGTATTTT.

This chain connects TRBV10-2 to TRBJ2-5; TRBD1 is a possible D gene (6 bases). The CDR3 contains 14 residues. The V and J ends lost 0 bases and 9 bases respectively, with 14 bases between them. Looked up from germline, CDR1 is WSHSY and CDR2 is SAAADI. The CDR3 region is CASSESNRVGAQYF. In nucleotides, the CDR3 is TGCGCCAGCAGTGAGTCTAACAGGGTCGGGGCCCAGTACTTC.

This clone was detected once. The chain recombines TRBV4-1 with TRBJ2-1; D uncertain. Germline CDR1 is MGHRA and CDR2 is YSYEKL. This CDR3 contains 15 residues. V was clipped by 1 base and J by 3 bases, with 10 bases between them. The CDR3 nucleotides read TGCGCCAGCAGCCAAGCTCTCGACTTCTACAATGAGCAGTTCTTC. Amino acid sequence: CASSQALDFYNEQFF.

The V and J genes are TRBV4-2 and TRBJ2-7; 7 bases are shared with TRBD2. V lost 3 bases, J lost 6 bases, and 8 bases stayed unmatched. The germline gives CDR1 LGHNA, CDR2 YNFKEQ. The CDR3 is made up of 14 amino acids. CDR3 DNA sequence: TGTGCCAGCAGCCACCCGGGACTACCTTCCGAGCAGTACTTC. Translating it yields CASSHPGLPSEQYF.

This chain joins TRBV28 and TRBJ1-5, with no clear D. The germline gives CDR1 MDHEN, CDR2 SYDVKM. The V end lost 2 bases, the J end lost 4 bases, and 6 bases lay between the germline ends. This CDR3 has 13 residues. This CDR3 reads CASSLISNQPQHF. The CDR3, as DNA: TGTGCCAGCAGTTTAATTAGTAATCAGCCCCAGCATTTT.

The chain combines TRBV24-1 with TRBJ1-1, with D perhaps matching TRBD1 (5 bases). Between the trimmed V and J ends, which lost 4 bases and 5 bases, there was a span of 10 bases. The germline CDR1 and CDR2 sequences are KGHDR and SFDVKD. The CDR3 length is 13 residues. The CDR3: CATSDSGLTEAFF. The CDR3 DNA reads TGTGCCACCAGTGACTCAGGGCTGACTGAAGCTTTCTTT.

The rearrangement links TRBV6-5 to TRBJ1-4; D not resolved. Germline V gene lookup returns CDR1 MNHEY and CDR2 SVGAGI. The CDR3 covers 14 residues. Trimming stripped 6 bases from V and 6 bases from J, with 14 bases between. The CDR3 region is CASRSGVGHEKLFF. For the CDR3, the DNA is TGTGCCAGCAGATCGGGAGTAGGTCATGAAAAACTGTTTTTT.

This sequence joins TRBV7-9 and TRBJ2-7; 7 bases map to TRBD1. The CDR3 totals 14 residues. The V gene's germline CDR1 is SEHNR and CDR2 FQNEAQ (reference sequence). After removal of 4 bases from V and 7 bases from J, the junction contained 10 bases not matched to a gene. The CDR3 coding sequence is TGTGCCAGCAGCTGGGGTGACAGGGAGAATGAGCAGTACTTC. It encodes CASSWGDRENEQYF. The full variable domain, in which reference TRBV7-9 and TRBJ2-7 provide the parts outside the CDR3, is DTGVSQNPRHKITKRGQNVTFRCDPISEHNRLYWYRQTLGQGPEFLTYFQNEAQLEKSRLLSDRFSAERPKGSFSTLEIQRTEQGDSAMYLCASSWGDRENEQYFGPGTRLTVT.

This clone was found once. The chain is built from TRBV29-1 and TRBJ2-1, with D perhaps TRBD2 (6 bases). The CDR3 covers 15 residues. Trimming stripped 2 bases from V and 4 bases from J, with 15 bases between. Germline assignment: CDR1 SQVTM and CDR2 ANQGSEA. This CDR3 reads CSVERPVTRYNEQFF. The CDR3 bases are TGCAGCGTTGAAAGGCCCGTGACTAGATACAATGAGCAGTTCTTC.